The rows below give T cell receptor beta chains drawn from one sample of a study of beta chain features in type 1 diabetes. Sequenced by immunoSEQ multiplex PCR; TCRdb stores in-frame clones only, minus some. The table has a few hundred thousand clones, 9.6% seen once. The material sequenced was central memory CD4+ T cells from blood. The receptors stem from a man aged 30 to 45 with type 1 diabetes. CDR3s include the opening cysteine and the closing phenylalanine or tryptophan. The D gene is left open where the match is weak. Rows give clone size only sometimes, using once, few, many, or a class for an expanded clone.

d_gene	v_gene	len	abundance	j_gene	CDR3nt	CDR3aa
NA	TRBV7-9	15	NA	TRBJ1-1	TGTGCCAGCAGCCCCTTTCCGGGAGCTAACACTGAAGCTTTCTTT	CASSPFPGANTEAFF
NA	TRBV28	15	NA	TRBJ2-5	TGTGCCAGCAGTACGGTAACAGGGCCTCGGGAGACCCAGTACTTC	CASSTVTGPRETQYF
NA	TRBV6-1	13	few	TRBJ2-7	TGTGCCAGCAGTCTACCACCACAGGGCCACAAGTACTTC	CASSLPPQGHKYF
TRBD2	TRBV9	15	NA	TRBJ2-1	TGTGCCAGCAGCCAGACTAGCGGCTCCTACAATGAGCAGTTCTTC	CASSQTSGSYNEQFF
TRBD2	TRBV10-2	14	NA	TRBJ2-7	TGCGCCAGCAGTGAGCGGTTAGCGGGAGACGAGCAGTACTTC	CASSERLAGDEQYF
NA	TRBV7-2	14	NA	TRBJ2-3	TGTGCCAGCATGAAACGAGATAAAACAGATACGCAGTATTTT	CASMKRDKTDTQYF
TRBD1	TRBV7-9	14	few	TRBJ1-6	TGTGCCAGCAGTCCGGACAGGATGAATTCACCCCTCCACTTT	CASSPDRMNSPLHF
TRBD1	TRBV29-1	13	few	TRBJ1-3	TGCAGCGTCTCCGGGACAGGCGGAAACACCATATATTTT	CSVSGTGGNTIYF
NA	TRBV29-1	11	NA	TRBJ2-3	TGCAGCGTTGGGGGAGATAATACGCAGTATTTT	CSVGGDNTQYF
TRBD1	TRBV28	14	NA	TRBJ1-2	TGTGCCTCCTCTGGAGGACAGGGAGGATACGGCTACACCTTC	CASSGGQGGYGYTF
NA	TRBV28	15	few	TRBJ1-1	TGTGCCAGCAGCGCCCTTAGTTATCCGAACACTGAAGCTTTCTTT	CASSALSYPNTEAFF
NA	TRBV19	16	NA	TRBJ2-5	TGTGCCAGTAGTATCCTATCGGGGGACAGACAAGAGACCCAGTACTTC	CASSILSGDRQETQYF
NA	TRBV19	14	many	TRBJ1-1	TGTGCCAGTAGTATTGGACAGATGAACACTGAAGCTTTCTTT	CASSIGQMNTEAFF
TRBD2	TRBV2	16	NA	TRBJ2-3	TGTGCCAGCAGGGACCGGGGGACTAGCCCCCTTCGGGAGCAGTATTTT	CASRDRGTSPLREQYF
TRBD1	TRBV7-8	14	once	TRBJ1-4	TGTGCCAGCAGCTCCCAGACAGGGACCAGGCGACTGTTTTTT	CASSSQTGTRRLFF
NA	TRBV5-1	15	few	TRBJ1-4	TGCGCCAGCAGCTTGGAGCCGGGGGCAGAAGAAAAACTGTTTTTT	CASSLEPGAEEKLFF
TRBD1	TRBV5-1	17	NA	TRBJ2-2	TGCGCCAGCAGCTTAATACAGGGGATGGGGAACACCGGGGAGCTGTTTTTT	CASSLIQGMGNTGELFF
TRBD1	TRBV18	15	many	TRBJ2-5	TGTGCCAGCTCACCACCGTCGACAGGGCAAGAGACCCAGTACTTC	CASSPPSTGQETQYF
NA	TRBV2	15	NA	TRBJ2-3	TGTGCCAGCAGTCGGGACAACCCTAGCACAGATACGCAGTATTTT	CASSRDNPSTDTQYF
NA	TRBV5-1	14	NA	TRBJ1-2	TGCGCCAGCAGCTTGGTCAGAGGGAACTATGGCTACACCTTC	CASSLVRGNYGYTF
NA	TRBV23-1	19	NA	TRBJ2-4	TGCGCCAGCAGTCAAAGGGGGGTATCACAGGGCGTCAGCAAAAACATTCAGTACTTC	CASSQRGVSQGVSKNIQYF
NA	TRBV23-1	15	few	TRBJ2-7	TGCGCCAGCAGGACTTACAGGGTAGTACACCACGAGCAGTACTTC	CASRTYRVVHHEQYF
NA	TRBV6-5	12	few	TRBJ1-2	TGTGCCAGCAGTTACGTTCAGTGGGGCTACACCTTC	CASSYVQWGYTF
NA	TRBV4-2	14	few	TRBJ2-1	TGTGCCAGCAGCGCGAGTGGTTCCTACAATGAGCAGTTCTTC	CASSASGSYNEQFF